Detailed here is one TCR beta chain. Using unique molecular identifiers, the investigators prepared the TCRbeta library. TCRdb redid the calling of the PCR reads with MiXCR, one entry per CDR3 protein. The sample holds 360,000 or so distinct CDR3 sequences, around 21% seen once. This sample is drawn from a study of T-cell reconstitution after alpha-beta-depleted transplantation in children. Trimming shortened V by 5 bases and J by 0 bases, and 17 bases separated the two germline ends. There are 17 residues in the CDR3. Germline V lookup: CDR1 MDHEN, CDR2 SYDVKM. The source is a human donor who donated a stem cell graft to a child with acute myeloid leukemia. The V gene is TRBV28, the J gene TRBJ2-1, with a possible D match to TRBD1 (6 bases). The sequenced sample was PBMCs from the stem cell graft donor, obtained from the stem cell graft. This CDR3 is CASSRWTVLTSYNEQFF. Written as DNA, the CDR3 is TGTGCCAGCAGTCGTTGGACAGTCCTTACCTCCTACAATGAGCAGTTCTTC.